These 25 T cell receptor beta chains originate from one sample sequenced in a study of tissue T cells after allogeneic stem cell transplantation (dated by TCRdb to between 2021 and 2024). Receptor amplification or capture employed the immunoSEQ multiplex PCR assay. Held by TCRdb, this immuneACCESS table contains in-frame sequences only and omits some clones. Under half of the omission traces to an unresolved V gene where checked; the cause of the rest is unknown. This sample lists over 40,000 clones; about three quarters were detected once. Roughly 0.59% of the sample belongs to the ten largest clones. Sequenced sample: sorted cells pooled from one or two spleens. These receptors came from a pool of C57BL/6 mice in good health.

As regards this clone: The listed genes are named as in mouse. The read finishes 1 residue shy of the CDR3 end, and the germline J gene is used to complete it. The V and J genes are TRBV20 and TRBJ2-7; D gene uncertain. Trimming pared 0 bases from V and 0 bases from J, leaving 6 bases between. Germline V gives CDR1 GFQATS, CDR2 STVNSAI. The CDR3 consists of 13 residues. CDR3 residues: CGARDVSSYEQYF. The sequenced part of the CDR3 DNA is TGTGGTGCTAGGGACGTGAGCTCCTATGAACAGTAC.

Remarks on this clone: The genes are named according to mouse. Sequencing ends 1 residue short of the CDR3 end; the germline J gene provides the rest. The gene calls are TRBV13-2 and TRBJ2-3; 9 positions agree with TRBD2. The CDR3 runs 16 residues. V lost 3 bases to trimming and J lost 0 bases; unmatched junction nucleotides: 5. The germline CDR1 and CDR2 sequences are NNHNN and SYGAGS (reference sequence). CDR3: CASGADTGGSAETLYF. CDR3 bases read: TGTGCCAGCGGTGCTGACACTGGGGGGAGTGCAGAAACGCTGTAT.

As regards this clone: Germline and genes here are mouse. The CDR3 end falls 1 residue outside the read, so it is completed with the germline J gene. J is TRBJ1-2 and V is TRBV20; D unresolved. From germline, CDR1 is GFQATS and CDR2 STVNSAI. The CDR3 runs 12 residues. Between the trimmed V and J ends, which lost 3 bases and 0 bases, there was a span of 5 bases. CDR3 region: CGARQPNSDYTF. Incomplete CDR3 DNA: TGTGGTGCTAGACAGCCAAACTCCGACTACACC.

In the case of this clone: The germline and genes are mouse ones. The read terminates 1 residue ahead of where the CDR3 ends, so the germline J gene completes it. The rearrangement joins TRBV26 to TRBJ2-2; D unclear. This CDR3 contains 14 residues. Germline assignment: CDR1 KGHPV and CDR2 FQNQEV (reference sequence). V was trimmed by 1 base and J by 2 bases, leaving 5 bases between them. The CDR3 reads CASSLWENTGQLYF. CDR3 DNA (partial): TGTGCCAGCAGTCTGTGGGAGAACACCGGGCAGCTCTAC.

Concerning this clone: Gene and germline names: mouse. The CDR3 DNA, read in part, is TGTGCCAGCAGTGATGTGGGCAGCGGGGACACCTTGTAC. Its protein is CASSDVGSGDTLY. The full CDR3 reads CASSDVGSGDTLYF. The V and J genes are TRBV13-3 and TRBJ2-4; D is undetermined. The read comes to an end 1 residue before the CDR3 does, leaving the germline J gene to fill in the end. Trimming cost V 0 bases and J 7 bases, with 12 bases left between them. The CDR3 is 14 residues long. CDR1 is NNHDY, CDR2 SYVADS, per germline.

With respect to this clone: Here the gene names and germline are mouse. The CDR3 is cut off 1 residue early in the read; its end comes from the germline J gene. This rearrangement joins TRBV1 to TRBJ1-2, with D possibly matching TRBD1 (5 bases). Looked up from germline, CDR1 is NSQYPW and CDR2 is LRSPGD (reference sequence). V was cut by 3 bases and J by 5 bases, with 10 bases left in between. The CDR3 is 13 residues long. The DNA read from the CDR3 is TGCACCTGCAGTGCCAGGGAGGGATCCGACTACACC. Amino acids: CTCSAREGSDYT. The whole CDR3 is CTCSAREGSDYTF.

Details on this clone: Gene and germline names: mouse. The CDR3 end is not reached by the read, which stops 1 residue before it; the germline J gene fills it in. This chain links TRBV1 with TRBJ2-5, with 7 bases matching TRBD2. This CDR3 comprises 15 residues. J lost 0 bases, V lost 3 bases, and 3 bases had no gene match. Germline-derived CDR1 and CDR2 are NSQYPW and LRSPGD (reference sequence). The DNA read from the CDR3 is TGCACCTGCAGTGCGGGGGGGTTTAACCAAGACACCCAGTAC. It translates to CTCSAGGFNQDTQY. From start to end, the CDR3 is CTCSAGGFNQDTQYF.

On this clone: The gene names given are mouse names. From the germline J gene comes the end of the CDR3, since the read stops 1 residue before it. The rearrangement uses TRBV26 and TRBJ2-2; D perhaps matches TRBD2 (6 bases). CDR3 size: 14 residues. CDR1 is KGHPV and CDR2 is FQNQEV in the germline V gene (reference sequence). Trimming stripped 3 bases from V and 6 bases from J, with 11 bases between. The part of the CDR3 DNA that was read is TGTGCCAGCAGTCTAGGCAGGGACTCCGGGCAGCTCTAC. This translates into CASSLGRDSGQLY. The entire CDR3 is CASSLGRDSGQLYF.

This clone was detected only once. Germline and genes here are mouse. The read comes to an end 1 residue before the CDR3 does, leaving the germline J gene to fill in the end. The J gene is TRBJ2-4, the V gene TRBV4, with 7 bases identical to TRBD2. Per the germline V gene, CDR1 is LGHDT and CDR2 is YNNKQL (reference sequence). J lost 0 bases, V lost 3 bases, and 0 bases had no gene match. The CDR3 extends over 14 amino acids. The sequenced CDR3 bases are TGTGCCAGCAGCTATGGGGGGAGTCAAAACACCTTGTAC. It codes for CASSYGGSQNTLY. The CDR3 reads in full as CASSYGGSQNTLYF.

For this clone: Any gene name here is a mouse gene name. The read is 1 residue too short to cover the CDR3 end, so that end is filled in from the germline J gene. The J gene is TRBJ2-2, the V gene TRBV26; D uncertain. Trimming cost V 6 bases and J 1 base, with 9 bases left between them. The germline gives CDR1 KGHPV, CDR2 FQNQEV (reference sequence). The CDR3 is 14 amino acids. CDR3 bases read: TGTGCCAGCAGCCTACCGGGAAACACCGGGCAGCTCTAC. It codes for CASSLPGNTGQLY. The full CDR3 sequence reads CASSLPGNTGQLYF. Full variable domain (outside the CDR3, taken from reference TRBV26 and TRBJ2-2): NSKVIQTPRYLVKGQGQKAKMRCIPEKGHPVVFWYQQNKNNEFKFLINFQNQEVLQQIDMTEKRFSAECPSNSPCSLEIQSSEAGDSALYLCASSLPGNTGQLYFGEGSKLTVL.

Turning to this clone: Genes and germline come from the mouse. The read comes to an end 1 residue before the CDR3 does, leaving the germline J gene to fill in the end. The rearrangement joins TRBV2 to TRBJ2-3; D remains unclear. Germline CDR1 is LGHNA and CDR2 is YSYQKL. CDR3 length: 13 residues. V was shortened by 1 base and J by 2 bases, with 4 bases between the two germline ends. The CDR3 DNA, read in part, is TGTGCCAGCAGCCAAGGGGTTGCAGAAACGCTGTAT. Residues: CASSQGVAETLY. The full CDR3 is CASSQGVAETLYF.

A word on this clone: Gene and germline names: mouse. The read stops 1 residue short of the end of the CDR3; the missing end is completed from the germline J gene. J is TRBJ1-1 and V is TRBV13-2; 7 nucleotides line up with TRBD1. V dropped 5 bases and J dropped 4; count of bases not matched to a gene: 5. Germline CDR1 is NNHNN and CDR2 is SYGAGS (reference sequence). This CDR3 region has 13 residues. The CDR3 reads CASGRQGITEVFF. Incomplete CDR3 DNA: TGTGCCAGCGGAAGACAGGGAATCACAGAAGTCTTC.

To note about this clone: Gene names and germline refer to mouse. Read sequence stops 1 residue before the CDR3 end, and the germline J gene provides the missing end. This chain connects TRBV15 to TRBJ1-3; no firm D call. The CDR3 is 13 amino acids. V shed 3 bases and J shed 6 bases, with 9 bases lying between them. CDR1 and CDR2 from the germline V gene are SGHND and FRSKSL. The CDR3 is CASSFGDKNTLYF. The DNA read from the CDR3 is TGTGCCAGCAGTTTTGGTGACAAAAATACGCTCTAT.

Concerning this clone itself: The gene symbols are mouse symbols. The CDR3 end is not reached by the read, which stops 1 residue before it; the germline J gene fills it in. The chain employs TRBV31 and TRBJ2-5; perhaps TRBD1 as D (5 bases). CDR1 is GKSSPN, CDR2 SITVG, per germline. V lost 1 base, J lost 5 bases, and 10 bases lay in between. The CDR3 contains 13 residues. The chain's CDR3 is CAWSRGDGDTQYF. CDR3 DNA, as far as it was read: TGTGCCTGGAGTCGAGGGGATGGAGACACCCAGTAC.

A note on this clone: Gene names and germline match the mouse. The CDR3 bases that were read are TGTGCCAGCAGTGGCGGGGGCCAAGACACCCAGTAC. Its protein is CASSGGGQDTQY. The CDR3 reads in full as CASSGGGQDTQYF. The chain recombines TRBV13-3 with TRBJ2-5; D could derive from TRBD1 or TRBD2 (5 bases each). The read gets to within 1 residue of the CDR3 end, and the germline J gene fills in the rest. V was pared by 3 bases and J by 2 bases, with 7 bases between. CDR3 length equals 13 residues. The germline V gene encodes CDR1 NNHDY and CDR2 SYVADS.

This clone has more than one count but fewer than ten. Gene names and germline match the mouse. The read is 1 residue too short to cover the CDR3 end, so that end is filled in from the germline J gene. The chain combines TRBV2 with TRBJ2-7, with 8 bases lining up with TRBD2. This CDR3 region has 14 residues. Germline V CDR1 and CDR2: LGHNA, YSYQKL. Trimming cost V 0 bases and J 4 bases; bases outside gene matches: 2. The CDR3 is CASSQDPGGYEQYF. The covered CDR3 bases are TGTGCCAGCAGCCAAGATCCTGGGGGGTATGAACAGTAC.

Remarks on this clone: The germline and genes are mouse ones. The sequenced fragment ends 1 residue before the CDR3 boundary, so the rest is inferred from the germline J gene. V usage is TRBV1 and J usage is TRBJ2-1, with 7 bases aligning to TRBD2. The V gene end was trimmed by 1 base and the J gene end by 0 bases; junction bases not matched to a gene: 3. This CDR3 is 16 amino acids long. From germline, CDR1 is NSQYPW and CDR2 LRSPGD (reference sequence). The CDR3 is CTCSAAGGVNYAEQFF. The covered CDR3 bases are TGCACCTGCAGTGCAGCCGGGGGGGTTAACTATGCTGAGCAGTTC.

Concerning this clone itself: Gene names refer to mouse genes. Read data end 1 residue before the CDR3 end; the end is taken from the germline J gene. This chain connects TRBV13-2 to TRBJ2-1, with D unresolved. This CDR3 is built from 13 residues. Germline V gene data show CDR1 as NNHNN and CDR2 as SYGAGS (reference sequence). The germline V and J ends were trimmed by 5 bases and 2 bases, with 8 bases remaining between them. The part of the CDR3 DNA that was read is TGTGCCAGCGGGCGGGCAGACTATGCTGAGCAGTTC. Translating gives CASGRADYAEQF. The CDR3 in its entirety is CASGRADYAEQFF.

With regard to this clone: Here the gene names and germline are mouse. CDR3 bases read: TGTGCAAGCAGCTTGAGCCTGGGGGGGCGGAGAGATGAACAGTAC. This encodes CASSLSLGGRRDEQY. The full CDR3 reads CASSLSLGGRRDEQYF. The chain carries TRBV16 and TRBJ2-7; 10 positions agree with TRBD2. With the read ending 1 residue before the CDR3 end, the germline J gene is used to fill in that end. Germline CDR1 and CDR2: SGHSA and FRNQAP. V was clipped by 3 bases and J by 5 bases; unmatched bases: 10. The CDR3 sequence is 16 residues long.

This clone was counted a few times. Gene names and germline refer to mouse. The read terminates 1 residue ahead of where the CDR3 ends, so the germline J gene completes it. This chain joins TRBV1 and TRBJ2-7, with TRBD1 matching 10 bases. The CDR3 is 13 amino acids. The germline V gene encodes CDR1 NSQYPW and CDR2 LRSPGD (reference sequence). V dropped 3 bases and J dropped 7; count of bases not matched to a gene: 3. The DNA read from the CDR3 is TGCACCTGCAGTGCGACAGGGGGCGGCGAACAGTAC. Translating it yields CTCSATGGGEQY. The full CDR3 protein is CTCSATGGGEQYF.

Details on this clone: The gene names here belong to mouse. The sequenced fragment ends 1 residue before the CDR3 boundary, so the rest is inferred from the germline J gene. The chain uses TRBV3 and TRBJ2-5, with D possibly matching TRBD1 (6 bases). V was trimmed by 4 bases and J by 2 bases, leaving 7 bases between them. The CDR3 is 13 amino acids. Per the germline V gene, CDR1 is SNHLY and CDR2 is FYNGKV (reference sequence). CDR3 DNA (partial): TGTGCCAGCAGCTGGGACACCCAAGACACCCAGTAC. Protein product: CASSWDTQDTQY. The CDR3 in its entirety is CASSWDTQDTQYF. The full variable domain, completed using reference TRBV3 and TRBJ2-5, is GPKVLQIPSHQIIDMGQMVTLNCDPVSNHLYFYWYKQILGQQMEFLVNFYNGKVMEKSKLFKDQFSVERPDGSYFTLKIQPTALEDSAVYFCASSWDTQDTQYFGPGTRLLVL.

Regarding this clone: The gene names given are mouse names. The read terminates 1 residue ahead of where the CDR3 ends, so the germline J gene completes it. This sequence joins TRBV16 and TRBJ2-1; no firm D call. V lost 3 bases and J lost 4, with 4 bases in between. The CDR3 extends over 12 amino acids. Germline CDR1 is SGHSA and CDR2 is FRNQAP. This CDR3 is CASSFEYAEQFF. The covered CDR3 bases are TGTGCAAGCAGCTTCGAATATGCTGAGCAGTTC.

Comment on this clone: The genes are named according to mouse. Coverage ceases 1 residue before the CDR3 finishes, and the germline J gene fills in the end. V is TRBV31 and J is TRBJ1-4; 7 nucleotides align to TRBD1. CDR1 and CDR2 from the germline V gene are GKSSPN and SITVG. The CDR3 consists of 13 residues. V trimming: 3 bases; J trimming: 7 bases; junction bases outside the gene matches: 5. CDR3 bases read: TGTGCCTGGAGCCCCAGGGGGGGCGAAAGATTATTT. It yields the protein CAWSPRGGERLF. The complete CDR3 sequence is CAWSPRGGERLFF.

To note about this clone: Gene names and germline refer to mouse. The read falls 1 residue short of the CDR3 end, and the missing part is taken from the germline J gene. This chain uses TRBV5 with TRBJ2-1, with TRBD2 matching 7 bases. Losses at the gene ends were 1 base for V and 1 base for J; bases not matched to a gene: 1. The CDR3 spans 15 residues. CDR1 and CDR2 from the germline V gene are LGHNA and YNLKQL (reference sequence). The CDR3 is CASSQAWGNYAEQFF. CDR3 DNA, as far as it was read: TGTGCCAGCAGCCAAGCCTGGGGGAACTATGCTGAGCAGTTC.

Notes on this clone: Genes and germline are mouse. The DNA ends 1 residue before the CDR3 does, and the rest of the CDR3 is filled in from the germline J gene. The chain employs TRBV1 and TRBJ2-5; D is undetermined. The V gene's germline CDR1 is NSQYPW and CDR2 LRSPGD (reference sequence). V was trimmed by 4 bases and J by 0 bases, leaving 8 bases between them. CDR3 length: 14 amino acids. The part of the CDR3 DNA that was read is TGCACCTGCAGTGGCACAGTTAACCAAGACACCCAGTAC. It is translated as CTCSGTVNQDTQY. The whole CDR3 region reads CTCSGTVNQDTQYF.